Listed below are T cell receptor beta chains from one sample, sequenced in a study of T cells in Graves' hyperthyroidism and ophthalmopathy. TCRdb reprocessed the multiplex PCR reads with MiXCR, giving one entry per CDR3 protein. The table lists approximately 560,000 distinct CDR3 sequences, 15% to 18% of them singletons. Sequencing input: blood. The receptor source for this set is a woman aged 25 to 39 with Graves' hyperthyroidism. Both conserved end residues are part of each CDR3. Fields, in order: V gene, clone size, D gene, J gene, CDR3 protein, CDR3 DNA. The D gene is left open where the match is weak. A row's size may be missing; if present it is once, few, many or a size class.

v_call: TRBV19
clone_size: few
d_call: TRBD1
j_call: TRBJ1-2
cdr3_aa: CASSPIDREYGYTF
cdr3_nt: TGTGCCAGTAGTCCCATCGACAGGGAGTATGGCTACACCTTC

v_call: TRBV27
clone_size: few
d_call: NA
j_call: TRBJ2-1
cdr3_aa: CASSFPGRDHEQFF
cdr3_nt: TGTGCCAGCAGTTTCCCCGGACGGGACCATGAGCAGTTCTTC

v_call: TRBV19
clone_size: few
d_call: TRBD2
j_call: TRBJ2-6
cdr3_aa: CASTASGTSGANVLTF
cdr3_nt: TGTGCCAGTACTGCTAGCGGGACCTCTGGGGCCAACGTCCTGACTTTC

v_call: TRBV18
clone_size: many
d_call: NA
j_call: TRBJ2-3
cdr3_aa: CASSLLQDTDTQYF
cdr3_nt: TGTGCCAGCTCACTCCTCCAGGACACAGATACGCAGTATTTT

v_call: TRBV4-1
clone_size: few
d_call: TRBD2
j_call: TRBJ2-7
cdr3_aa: CASSKGLGEQYF
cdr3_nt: TGCGCCAGCAGCAAGGGACTAGGGGAGCAGTACTTC

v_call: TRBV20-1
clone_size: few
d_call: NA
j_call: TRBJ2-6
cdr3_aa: CSARAELRSGANVLTF
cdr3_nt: TGCAGTGCTAGAGCCGAACTCCGCTCTGGGGCCAACGTCCTGACTTTC

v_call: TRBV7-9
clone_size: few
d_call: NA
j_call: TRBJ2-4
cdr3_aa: CASSQTRGDNKNIQYF
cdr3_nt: TGTGCCAGCAGCCAGACCCGGGGAGATAACAAAAACATTCAGTACTTC

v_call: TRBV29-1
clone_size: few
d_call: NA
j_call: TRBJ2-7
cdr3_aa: CSVGASEYEQYF
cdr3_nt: TGCAGCGTTGGGGCTAGCGAGTACGAGCAGTACTTC

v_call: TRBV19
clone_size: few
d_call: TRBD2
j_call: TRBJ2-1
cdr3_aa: CASRNLAGGFNEQFF
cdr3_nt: TGTGCCAGTAGGAATCTAGCGGGAGGGTTCAATGAGCAGTTCTTC

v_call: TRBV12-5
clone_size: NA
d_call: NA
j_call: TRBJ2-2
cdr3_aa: CASGLFDTGELFF
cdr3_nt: TGTGCTAGTGGTTTGTTTGACACCGGGGAGCTGTTTTTT

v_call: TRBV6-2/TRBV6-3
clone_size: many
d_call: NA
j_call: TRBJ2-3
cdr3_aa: CASSFSPLGREHNTDTQYF
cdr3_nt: TGTGCCAGCAGTTTCAGCCCCCTCGGACGGGAGCACAACACAGATACGCAGTATTTT

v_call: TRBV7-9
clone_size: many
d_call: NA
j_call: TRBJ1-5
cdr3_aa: CASSLGPDQPQHF
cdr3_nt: TGTGCCAGCAGCTTAGGACCTGATCAGCCCCAGCATTTT

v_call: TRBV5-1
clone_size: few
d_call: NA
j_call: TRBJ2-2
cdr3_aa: CASSKTYTGELFF
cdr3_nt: TGCGCCAGCAGCAAGACCTACACCGGGGAGCTGTTTTTT

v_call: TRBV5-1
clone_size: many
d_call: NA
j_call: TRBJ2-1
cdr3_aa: CASSSTSPIYNEQFF
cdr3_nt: TGCGCCAGCAGCTCCACTAGCCCGATCTACAATGAGCAGTTCTTC

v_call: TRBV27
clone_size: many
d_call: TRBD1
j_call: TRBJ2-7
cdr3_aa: CASSWGTGTGGYEQYF
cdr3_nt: TGTGCCAGCAGTTGGGGTACCGGGACAGGGGGCTACGAGCAGTACTTC

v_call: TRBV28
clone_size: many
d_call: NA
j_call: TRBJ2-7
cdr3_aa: CASRQTGAYEQYF
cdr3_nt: TGTGCCAGCAGACAAACAGGAGCCTACGAGCAGTACTTC

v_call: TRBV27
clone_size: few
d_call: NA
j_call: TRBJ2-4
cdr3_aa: CASSTRGGRAPLENIQYF
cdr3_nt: TGTGCCAGCAGCACAAGGGGGGGGCGCGCCCCGCTGGAAAACATTCAGTACTTC

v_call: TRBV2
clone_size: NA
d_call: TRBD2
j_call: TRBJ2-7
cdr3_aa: CASMILAGGPYEQYF
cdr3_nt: TGTGCCAGCATGATCCTAGCGGGAGGGCCCTACGAGCAGTACTTC

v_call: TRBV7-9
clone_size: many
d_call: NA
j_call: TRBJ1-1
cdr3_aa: CASSFGSVRGAEAFF
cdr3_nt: TGTGCCAGCAGCTTCGGGTCGGTACGGGGGGCTGAAGCTTTCTTT

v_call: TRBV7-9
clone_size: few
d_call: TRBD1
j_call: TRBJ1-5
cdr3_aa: CASSPTGDRQPQHF
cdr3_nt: TGTGCCAGCAGCCCCACAGGGGATCGGCAGCCCCAGCATTTT

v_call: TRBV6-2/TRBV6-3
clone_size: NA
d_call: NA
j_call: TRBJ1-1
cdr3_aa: CASSLEMSTEAFF
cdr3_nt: TGTGCCAGCAGTTTGGAGATGAGCACTGAAGCTTTCTTT

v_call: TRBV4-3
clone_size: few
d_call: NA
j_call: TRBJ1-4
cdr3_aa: CASSHERGSNEKLFF
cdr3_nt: TGCGCCAGCAGCCACGAAAGAGGCTCTAATGAAAAACTGTTTTTT

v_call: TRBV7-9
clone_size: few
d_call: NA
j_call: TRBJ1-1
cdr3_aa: CASIGGMNTEAFF
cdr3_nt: TGTGCCAGCATAGGGGGGATGAACACTGAAGCTTTCTTT

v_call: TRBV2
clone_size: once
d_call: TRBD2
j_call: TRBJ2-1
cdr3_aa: CASSDRLAGGRYNEQFF
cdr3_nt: TGTGCCAGCAGTGATAGGCTAGCGGGAGGACGCTACAATGAGCAGTTCTTC

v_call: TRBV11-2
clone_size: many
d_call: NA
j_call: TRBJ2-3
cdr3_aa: CASSFRSGRVDTQYF
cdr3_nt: TGTGCCAGCAGCTTTCGTTCAGGGCGGGTGGATACGCAGTATTTT

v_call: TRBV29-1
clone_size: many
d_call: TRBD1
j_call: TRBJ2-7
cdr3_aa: CSVELGDRESYEQYF
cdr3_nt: TGCAGCGTTGAGTTGGGGGACAGAGAGTCCTACGAGCAGTACTTC

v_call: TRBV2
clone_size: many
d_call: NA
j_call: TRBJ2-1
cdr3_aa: CASSEGGPLDEQFF
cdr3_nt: TGTGCCAGCAGTGAGGGGGGACCTTTGGATGAGCAGTTCTTC

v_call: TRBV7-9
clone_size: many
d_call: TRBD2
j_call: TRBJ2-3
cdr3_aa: CASSQLAGATDTQYF
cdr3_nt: TGTGCCAGCAGCCAACTAGCGGGAGCGACAGATACGCAGTATTTT

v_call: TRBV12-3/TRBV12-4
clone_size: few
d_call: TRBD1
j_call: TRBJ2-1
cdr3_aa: CASSRGQGAYNEQFF
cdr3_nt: TGTGCCAGCAGCCGGGGTCAGGGGGCGTACAATGAGCAGTTCTTC

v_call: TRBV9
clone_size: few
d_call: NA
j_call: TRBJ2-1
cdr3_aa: CASSPGRYEQFF
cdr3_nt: TGTGCCAGCAGCCCCGGGAGATATGAGCAGTTCTTC

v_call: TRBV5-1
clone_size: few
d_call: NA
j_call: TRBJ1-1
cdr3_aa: CASSLLSFRMNTEAFF
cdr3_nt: TGCGCCAGCAGCTTGCTATCGTTCCGTATGAACACTGAAGCTTTCTTT

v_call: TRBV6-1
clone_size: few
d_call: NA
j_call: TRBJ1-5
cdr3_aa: CASSRVRQPHKGNSNQPQHF
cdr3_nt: TGTGCCAGCAGCCGAGTTAGACAGCCGCACAAAGGCAATAGCAATCAGCCCCAGCATTTT

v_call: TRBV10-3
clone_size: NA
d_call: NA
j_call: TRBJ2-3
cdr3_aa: CAISVGTTDTQYF
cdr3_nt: TGTGCCATCAGTGTTGGGACCACAGATACGCAGTATTTT

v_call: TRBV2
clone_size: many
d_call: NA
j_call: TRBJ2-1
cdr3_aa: CASSGLVDEQFF
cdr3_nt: TGTGCCAGCAGCGGACTTGTAGATGAGCAGTTCTTC

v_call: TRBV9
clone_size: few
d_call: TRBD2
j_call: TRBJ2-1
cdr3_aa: CASSARSLAGGTNEQFF
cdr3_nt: TGTGCCAGCAGCGCCAGAAGTCTAGCGGGTGGGACCAATGAGCAGTTCTTC

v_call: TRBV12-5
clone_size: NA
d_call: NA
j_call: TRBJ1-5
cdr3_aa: CASGLFVWGSDQPQHF
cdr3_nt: TGTGCTAGTGGTTTGTTTGTTTGGGGTTCTGATCAGCCCCAGCATTTT

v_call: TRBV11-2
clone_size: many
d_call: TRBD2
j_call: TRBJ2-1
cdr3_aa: CASSFFSGRSNEQFF
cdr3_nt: TGTGCCAGCAGCTTTTTCAGCGGGAGATCGAATGAGCAGTTCTTC

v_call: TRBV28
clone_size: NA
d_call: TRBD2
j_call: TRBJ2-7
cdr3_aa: CASRRVTSGRVKEQYF
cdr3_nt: TGTGCCAGCCGGCGAGTGACTAGCGGGAGGGTCAAGGAGCAGTACTTC

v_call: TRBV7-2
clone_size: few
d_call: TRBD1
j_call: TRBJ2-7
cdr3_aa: CASIPGQGAREQYF
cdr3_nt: TGTGCCAGCATTCCGGGACAGGGGGCGCGCGAGCAGTACTTC

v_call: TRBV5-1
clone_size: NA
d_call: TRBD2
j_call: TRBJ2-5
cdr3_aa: CASSSGLAGGPTETQYF
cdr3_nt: TGCGCCAGCAGCTCAGGACTAGCGGGAGGGCCGACAGAGACCCAGTACTTC

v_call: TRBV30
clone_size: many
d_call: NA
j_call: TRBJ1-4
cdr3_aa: CAWSYGDLNEKLFF
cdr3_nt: TGTGCCTGGAGTTACGGGGATCTTAATGAAAAACTGTTTTTT

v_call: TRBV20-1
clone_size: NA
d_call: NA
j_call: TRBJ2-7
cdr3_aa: CSASTAYEQYF
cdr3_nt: TGCAGTGCTAGTACAGCCTACGAGCAGTACTTC

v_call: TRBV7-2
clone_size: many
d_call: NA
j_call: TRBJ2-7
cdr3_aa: CASSSPTGGSYEQYF
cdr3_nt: TGTGCCAGCAGCTCCCCGACTGGAGGCTCCTACGAGCAGTACTTC

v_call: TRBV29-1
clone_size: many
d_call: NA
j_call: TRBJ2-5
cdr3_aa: CSVEEGALRETQYF
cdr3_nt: TGCAGCGTTGAGGAGGGGGCTTTGCGAGAGACCCAGTACTTC

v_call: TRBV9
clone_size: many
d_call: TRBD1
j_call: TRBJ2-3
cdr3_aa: CASSGNYRGHEFTDTQYF
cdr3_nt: TGTGCCAGCAGCGGAAACTACAGGGGCCACGAATTCACAGATACGCAGTATTTT

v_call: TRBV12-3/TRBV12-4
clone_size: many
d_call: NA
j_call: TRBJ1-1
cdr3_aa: CASKLGGRQGTEAFF
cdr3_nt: TGTGCCAGCAAGCTAGGGGGGCGCCAGGGCACTGAAGCTTTCTTT

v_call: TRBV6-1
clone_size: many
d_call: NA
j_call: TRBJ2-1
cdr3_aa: CASLNPRQRRSGGAPNEQFF
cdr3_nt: TGTGCCAGCCTCAACCCCCGACAGAGACGGAGCGGAGGTGCACCAAATGAGCAGTTCTTC

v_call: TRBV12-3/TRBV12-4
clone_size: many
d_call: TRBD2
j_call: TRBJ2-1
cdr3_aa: CASSLSTAGLAGISSYNEQFF
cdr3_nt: TGTGCCAGCAGTTTATCGACCGCGGGACTAGCGGGAATAAGCTCCTACAATGAGCAGTTCTTC

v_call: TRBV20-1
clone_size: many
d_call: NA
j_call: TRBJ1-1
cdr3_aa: CSARSQDPEAFF
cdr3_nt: TGCAGTGCTAGATCGCAGGACCCTGAAGCTTTCTTT

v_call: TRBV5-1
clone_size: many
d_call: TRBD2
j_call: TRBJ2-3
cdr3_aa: CASSYLAGGPADTQYF
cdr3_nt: TGTGCCAGCAGTTACCTAGCGGGAGGGCCCGCAGATACGCAGTATTTT

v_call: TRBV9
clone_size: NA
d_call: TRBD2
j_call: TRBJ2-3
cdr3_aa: CASGPPGGVQGTQYF
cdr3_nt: TGTGCCAGCGGCCCCCCGGGAGGGGTTCAGGGTACGCAGTATTTT

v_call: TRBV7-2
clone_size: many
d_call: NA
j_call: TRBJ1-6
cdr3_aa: CASSLAITARDPPLHF
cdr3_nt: TGTGCCAGCAGCTTAGCGATCACCGCGAGAGATCCACCCCTCCACTTT

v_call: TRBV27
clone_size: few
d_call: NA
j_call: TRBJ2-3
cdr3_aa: CATSVGPDTQYF
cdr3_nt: TGTGCCACCTCGGTGGGTCCAGATACGCAGTATTTT

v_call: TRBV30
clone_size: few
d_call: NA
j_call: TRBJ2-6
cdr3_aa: CAWTGAGANVLTF
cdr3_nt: TGTGCCTGGACAGGGGCTGGGGCCAACGTCCTGACTTTC